These T cell receptor beta chains were read from a single sample in a study of blood T cells in healthy people across ages. TCRdb fed the 5' RACE reads into MiXCR, producing one record per CDR3 protein. The table lists more than 800,000 distinct CDR3 sequences, more than 35% of them singletons, with approximately 19% in the top ten. Sequencing input: blood. These receptors all come from a woman between 55 and 75 years old in good health. Both conserved end residues are part of each CDR3. D genes are given only for firm matches. A row's size may be missing; if present it is once, few, many or a size class.

v_call	d_call	j_call	clone_size	cdr3_nt	cdr3_aa
TRBV10-3	TRBD2	TRBJ2-7	many	TGTGCCATCTCCGTGGGGCTAGCGGGAGTTGCCTACGAGCAGTACTTC	CAISVGLAGVAYEQYF
TRBV27	NA	TRBJ2-1	NA	TGTGCCTGCAGTTTATGGGCGAGCTCCTACAATGAGCAGTTCTTC	CACSLWASSYNEQFF
TRBV11-3	NA	TRBJ2-1	once	TGTGCCAGCAGCTTAGGGTCAGCATCTTGGCCGTACAATGAGCAGTTCTTC	CASSLGSASWPYNEQFF
TRBV14	NA	TRBJ2-7	NA	TGTGCCAGCAGCCAAGACGCCCGGGGGAACTACGAGCAGTACTTC	CASSQDARGNYEQYF
TRBV20-1	TRBD2	TRBJ2-6	NA	TGCAGTGCTAGAGGAAATAGCGGGAGTAACCCTGGGGCCAACGTCCTGACTTTC	CSARGNSGSNPGANVLTF
TRBV24-1	TRBD2	TRBJ2-1	NA	TGTGCCACCAGTGTTGGGCGGGAGGTGAACAATGAGCAGTTCTTC	CATSVGREVNNEQFF
TRBV30	NA	TRBJ2-7	few	TGTGCCGGTCACGGGGGATACGAGCAGTACTTC	CAGHGGYEQYF
TRBV27	NA	TRBJ2-7	NA	TGTGCCAGCAGTTCATCCTGGCAGAGATACGAGCAGTACTTC	CASSSSWQRYEQYF
TRBV6-1	NA	TRBJ2-1	NA	TGTGCCACCACCGGGACTTGGCACAATGAGCAGTTCTTC	CATTGTWHNEQFF
TRBV29-1	NA	TRBJ2-7	NA	TGCAGCGTTGAGTCCGGGAGTCCGCGGTACAATGAGCAGTACTTC	CSVESGSPRYNEQYF
TRBV5-6	NA	TRBJ2-5	NA	TGTGCCAGCAGCTTGAGGGCGGGACAGCACAATGAGCAGTACTTC	CASSLRAGQHNEQYF
TRBV10-3	TRBD1	TRBJ2-3	few	TGTGCCATCAGTGCGGAACACAGGGGGACTAGCACAGATACGCAGTATTTT	CAISAEHRGTSTDTQYF
TRBV11-1	TRBD2	TRBJ2-1	NA	TGTGCCAGCAGCTTAGCGGGAGGGCCAGTGTACAGTGAGCAGTTCTTC	CASSLAGGPVYSEQFF
TRBV7-9	NA	TRBJ2-4	NA	TGTGCCAGCAGCAATCGACAAAATCCCTACGAGCGGTACTTC	CASSNRQNPYERYF
TRBV24-1	TRBD2	TRBJ2-5	NA	TGTGCCACCAGTGATCCGGGACTAGTCCGGGAGACCCAGTACTTC	CATSDPGLVRETQYF
TRBV29-1	NA	TRBJ2-7	NA	TGCAGCGTTTTAGGGCAGAAGCCCTACGAGCAGTACTTC	CSVLGQKPYEQYF
TRBV6-1	TRBD1	TRBJ1-4	NA	TGTGCCAGCAGCAGACCGGGACAGGGGAATGAAAAACTGTTTTTT	CASSRPGQGNEKLFF
TRBV3-1	TRBD2	TRBJ2-3	few	TGTGCCAGCAGCCAGGATACCCTAGCGGCAGATACGCAGTATTTT	CASSQDTLAADTQYF
TRBV29-1	NA	TRBJ1-2	NA	TGCAGCGTAGAAACAAGTACCTATGGCCACACCTTC	CSVETSTYGHTF
TRBV28	NA	TRBJ2-7	NA	TGTGCCAGCAGTTTGGTCGGCGGGTCCGCTTACGAGCAGTACTTC	CASSLVGGSAYEQYF
TRBV12-3/TRBV12-4	NA	TRBJ2-1	NA	TGTGCCAGCAGTCCCGGGACTCTTGCCTACAATGAGCAGTTCTTC	CASSPGTLAYNEQFF
TRBV18	TRBD2	TRBJ2-1	NA	TGTGCCAGCTCACCACCGCGGGAGGGCCGGTATGAGCAGTTCTTC	CASSPPREGRYEQFF
TRBV20-1	TRBD1	TRBJ1-1	NA	TGCAGTGCTGCAGCCGGGACAGCTGGGAACACTGAAGCTTTCTTT	CSAAAGTAGNTEAFF
TRBV9	NA	TRBJ2-1	NA	TGTGCCAGCAGCGCGGCGGCAAATGAGCAGTTCTTC	CASSAAANEQFF
TRBV5-1	NA	TRBJ1-1	NA	TGCGCCAGCAGCGTCCAACAGACGAACACTGAAGCTTTCTTT	CASSVQQTNTEAFF
TRBV15	NA	TRBJ2-1	few	TGTGCCACCAGCAGACAGGCAAACAATGAGCAGTTCTTC	CATSRQANNEQFF
TRBV10-2	TRBD1	TRBJ1-5	NA	TGCGCCAGCAGTGAAGGTAGGGGGCTTCAGCCCCAGCATTTT	CASSEGRGLQPQHF
TRBV12-3/TRBV12-4	NA	TRBJ1-5	NA	TGTGCCAGCAGGTCGGACGGATATCAGCCCCAGCATTTT	CASRSDGYQPQHF
TRBV12-3/TRBV12-4	TRBD1	TRBJ2-7	few	TGTGCCAGCAGTTTAGATAGGACAGGAAGAACCTACGAGCAGTACTTC	CASSLDRTGRTYEQYF
TRBV10-3	NA	TRBJ2-6	NA	TGTGCCATCCTTCGGGGGCTAGGCTCTGGGGCCAACGTCCTGACTTTC	CAILRGLGSGANVLTF
TRBV6-2/TRBV6-3	TRBD2	TRBJ2-3	few	TGTGCCAGCAGTTCCAAACTAGCGGGCCTTGCCATGGATACGCAGTATTTT	CASSSKLAGLAMDTQYF
TRBV3-1	NA	TRBJ2-7	few	TGTGCCAGCAGCCAAGGCAAGGCCTACGAGCAGTACTTC	CASSQGKAYEQYF
TRBV7-2	TRBD2	TRBJ2-4	NA	TGTGCCGGCAGCTTAGTGTTGGCGGGAGGGGGGAAGGGAGAGCAGTACTTC	CAGSLVLAGGGKGEQYF
TRBV29-1	NA	TRBJ2-1	NA	TGCAGCGTTGAACCTCGGACCCACACTGCCAATGAGCAGTTCTTC	CSVEPRTHTANEQFF
TRBV9	TRBD2	TRBJ2-4	few	TGTGCCAGCAGCGCCAACCCTAGACTAGCCAGTTCATCCGGAGCCAAAAACATTCAGTACTTC	CASSANPRLASSSGAKNIQYF
TRBV27	NA	TRBJ1-2	NA	TGTGCCAGCAGTGCCCAGGGGAGGGGTAGGTATGGCTACACCTTC	CASSAQGRGRYGYTF
TRBV11-2	TRBD1	TRBJ2-5	NA	TGTGCCAGCAGCTGGGACAGGGGCTTGGGGGAGACCCAGTACTTC	CASSWDRGLGETQYF
TRBV12-3/TRBV12-4	NA	TRBJ1-5	few	TGTGCCAGCAGTCCCGCCCAGGGAAGCAATCAGCCCCAGCATTTT	CASSPAQGSNQPQHF
TRBV7-9	TRBD2	TRBJ2-3	NA	TGTGCCAGCAGCTGGACTAGCGGAAACACAGATACGCAGTATTTT	CASSWTSGNTDTQYF
TRBV12-3/TRBV12-4	NA	TRBJ2-3	NA	TGTGCCAGCAGTACACACCCCTCAGATACGCAGTATTTT	CASSTHPSDTQYF
TRBV11-2	NA	TRBJ2-4	few	TGTGCCAGCAGCTTTGGAACCTCGCAGTACTTC	CASSFGTSQYF
TRBV20-1	NA	TRBJ2-7	NA	TGCAGTGCAGGGGGACTCCCGACCTACGAGCAGTACTTC	CSAGGLPTYEQYF
TRBV6-1	TRBD2	TRBJ2-3	few	TGTGCCAGCAGTCTGGGACTAGCTGACCTTGGGGGCACAGATACGCAGTATTTT	CASSLGLADLGGTDTQYF
TRBV27	NA	TRBJ1-2	NA	TGTGCCAGCAGTTTATCGGGCAGCAACCCTTCGAACTATGGCTACACCTTC	CASSLSGSNPSNYGYTF
TRBV28	TRBD1	TRBJ1-3	NA	TGTGCCAGCAGTCCCGCCCTGGCAGGGGGGTACACCATATATTTT	CASSPALAGGYTIYF
TRBV4-1	NA	TRBJ2-5	NA	TGCGCCAGCAGCCAAGATGTCCCCCCGATGGGGACCCAGTACTTC	CASSQDVPPMGTQYF
TRBV20-1	TRBD1	TRBJ2-3	NA	TGCAGTGCTAATAGACAGGGGCGAACAGATACGCAGTATTTT	CSANRQGRTDTQYF
TRBV5-6	NA	TRBJ1-1	few	TGTGCCAGCAGCTTTGACGGGACTGAAGCTTTCTTT	CASSFDGTEAFF
TRBV6-6	NA	TRBJ2-2	NA	TGTGCCAGCAGTTGGACCGGGGGAACTGGCGGGGAGCTGTTTTTT	CASSWTGGTGGELFF
TRBV2	TRBD1	TRBJ2-1	few	TGTGCCAGCTCGGCGGGACAGGCCTACAATGAGCAGTTCTTC	CASSAGQAYNEQFF
TRBV20-1	NA	TRBJ2-2	NA	TGCAGTGCTTCCCTCCCGGGAGTGGGGCACCGGGAGCTGTTTTTT	CSASLPGVGHRELFF